A single sample gave rise to the 19 T cell receptor beta chains below, sequenced in a study of T cell responses to AZD1222 COVID-19 vaccine. Sequenced by immunoSEQ multiplex PCR; TCRdb stores in-frame clones only, minus some. Counted here are 150,000 to 200,000 clones, around 92% occurring once; the ten biggest clones make up around 0.98%. The sequenced sample was peripheral blood, obtained 28 days after the second AZD1222 dose. These receptors all come from an adult who received the AZD1222 COVID-19 vaccine.

The chain recombines TRBV6-5 with TRBJ2-1; D gene uncertain. Per the germline V gene, CDR1 is MNHEY and CDR2 is SVGAGI. The V and J ends lost 8 bases and 0 bases respectively, with 2 bases between them. CDR3 length: 11 residues. CDR3 bases: TGTGCCAGCCTCTCCTACAATGAGCAGTTCTTC. Translation: CASLSYNEQFF.

This rearrangement joins TRBV29-1 to TRBJ2-1, with D tentatively TRBD1 or TRBD2 (5 bases each). The CDR3 runs 15 residues. The germline gives CDR1 SQVTM, CDR2 ANQGSEA. Trimming stripped 3 bases from V and 9 bases from J, with 21 bases between. The chain's CDR3 is CSVDWVAGSSGEQFF. The CDR3 coding sequence is TGCAGCGTTGATTGGGTGGCAGGGTCGAGCGGTGAGCAGTTCTTC.

The chain recombines TRBV7-9 with TRBJ2-6; 8 bases are a match to TRBD1. From germline, CDR1 is SEHNR and CDR2 FQNEAQ (reference sequence). J gave up 4 bases and V 2 bases, and 4 bases lay outside the gene matches. The CDR3 has 16 residues. The CDR3 sequence is CASSLQGAEGANVLTF. DNA for the CDR3: TGTGCCAGCAGCTTACAGGGGGCAGAAGGGGCCAACGTCCTGACTTTC.

The chain carries TRBV5-6 and TRBJ1-5; D gene uncertain. This CDR3 comprises 15 residues. Germline V gene data show CDR1 as SGHDT and CDR2 as YYEEEE. Trimming removed 0 bases at V and 0 bases at J, with 7 bases between. CDR3 DNA sequence: TGTGCCAGCAGCTTGGGACGGTTTAGCAATCAGCCCCAGCATTTT. Amino acid sequence: CASSLGRFSNQPQHF.

V is TRBV4-1 and J is TRBJ1-6; unclear D gene. The length of the CDR3 is 17 residues. The V end was cut by 2 bases, the J end by 3 bases, with 14 bases between. Germline V gene lookup returns CDR1 MGHRA and CDR2 YSYEKL. The CDR3 DNA reads TGCGCCAGCAGCCAATATTATCGGACGGGCTATAATTCACCCCTCCACTTT. Translated, it gives CASSQYYRTGYNSPLHF.

The chain combines TRBV5-1 with TRBJ1-4, with unresolved D. V was clipped by 8 bases and J by 5 bases, with 16 bases between them. Germline assignment: CDR1 SGHRS and CDR2 YFSETQ. This CDR3 comprises 14 residues. The CDR3 protein is CASKSGDENEKLFF. CDR3 nucleotide sequence: TGCGCCAGTAAATCGGGTGATGAAAATGAAAAACTGTTTTTT. The full variable domain, its missing parts supplied by reference TRBV5-1 and TRBJ1-4, is KAGVTQTPRYLIKTRGQQVTLSCSPISGHRSVSWYQQTPGQGLQFLFEYFSETQRNKGNFPGRFSGRQFSNSRSEMNVSTLELGDSALYLCASKSGDENEKLFFGSGTQLSVL.

This clone is a singleton in its sample. The chain is built from TRBV7-9 and TRBJ2-2; 9 positions agree with TRBD1. Losses at the gene ends were 6 bases for V and 6 bases for J; bases not matched to a gene: 8. CDR1 is SEHNR and CDR2 is FQNEAQ in the germline V gene (reference sequence). This CDR3 is built from 15 residues. The DNA of the CDR3 is TGTGCCAGCAGTCGACAGGGGGAAGCTGCCGGGGAGCTGTTTTTT. Its protein is CASSRQGEAAGELFF.

This clone came up once. The J gene is TRBJ1-6, the V gene TRBV6-5, with D maybe TRBD1 (6 bases). CDR3 size: 14 residues. V was shortened by 1 base and J by 10 bases, with 11 bases between the two germline ends. Germline V gene data show CDR1 as MNHEY and CDR2 as SVGAGI. The CDR3 region is CASSYLQGSSPLHF. CDR3 DNA: TGTGCCAGCAGTTACTTACAGGGATCATCACCCCTCCACTTT.

Concerning this clone itself: Additional DNA sequences in this sample encode the identical CDR3. The chain uses TRBV4-1 and TRBJ2-2; D unclear. CDR3 size: 14 residues. The ends were cut back, 1 base at V and 4 bases at J, with 7 bases in the middle. CDR1 and CDR2 from the germline V gene are MGHRA and YSYEKL. CDR3 region: CASSQGPTTGELFF. Written as DNA, the CDR3 is TGCGCCAGCAGCCAAGGACCGACCACCGGGGAGCTGTTTTTT.

V gene TRBV10-3 combines with J gene TRBJ1-2; D is undetermined. The CDR3 runs to 12 residues. Germline CDR1 is ENHRY and CDR2 is SYGVKD. V lost 8 bases and J 3 bases, leaving 10 bases between the germline ends. CDR3 nucleotide sequence: TGTGCCATCGGACGGAGGGACTATGGCTACACCTTC. Protein: CAIGRRDYGYTF.

The rearrangement uses TRBV7-9 and TRBJ2-3; 13 nucleotides match TRBD2. Losses at the gene ends were 6 bases for V and 4 bases for J; bases not matched to a gene: 4. CDR3 length: 15 amino acids. Per the germline V gene, CDR1 is SEHNR and CDR2 is FQNEAQ (reference sequence). The CDR3 loop is CASRAGTSGADTQYF. The DNA for the CDR3 is TGTGCCAGCAGGGCCGGGACTAGCGGGGCAGATACGCAGTATTTT.

This clone was seen a handful of times. The V gene is TRBV11-3, the J gene TRBJ2-3; maybe TRBD2 (6 bases). V was cut by 5 bases and J by 0 bases, with 15 bases left in between. The CDR3 runs 16 residues. Germline CDR1 SGHNT, CDR2 YENEEA. CDR3 in DNA: TGTGCCAGCAGCCCGGGGGTAGGGTCTAGCACAGATACGCAGTATTTT. Translated, it gives CASSPGVGSSTDTQYF.

V is TRBV6-5 and J is TRBJ1-4; no firm D call. This CDR3 comprises 15 residues. The germline CDR1 and CDR2 sequences are MNHEY and SVGAGI. Trimming took 6 bases from V and 0 from J, leaving 11 bases between them. The CDR3 here is CASSLQDATNEKLFF. The CDR3 coding sequence is TGTGCCAGCAGCCTCCAGGACGCAACTAATGAAAAACTGTTTTTT.

V and J are TRBV5-4 and TRBJ1-6, with a possible D match to TRBD1 (6 bases). Germline V CDR1 and CDR2: SGHNT, YYREEE (reference sequence). The CDR3 totals 14 residues. Deletions cut 2 bases from V and 5 bases from J, with 8 bases between. CDR3 protein: CASSLDRNNSPLHF. CDR3 coding DNA: TGTGCCAGCAGCTTAGACAGGAATAATTCACCCCTCCACTTT.

This rearrangement joins TRBV30 to TRBJ2-1; unclear D gene. Trimming stripped 0 bases from V and 8 bases from J, with 8 bases between. The length of the CDR3 is 12 residues. CDR1 GTSNPN and CDR2 SVGIG come from the germline V gene (reference sequence). The CDR3 protein is CAWSVLGDEQFF. In nucleotides, the CDR3 is TGTGCCTGGAGTGTACTTGGAGATGAGCAGTTCTTC.

This chain links TRBV12-3 or TRBV12-4 with TRBJ2-7; D gene ambiguous. Trimming stripped 3 bases from V and 7 bases from J, with 7 bases between. The CDR3 has 11 residues. CDR3 loop: CASSLRREQYF. The CDR3 coding sequence is TGTGCCAGCAGTTTGCGACGGGAGCAGTACTTC.

V is TRBV10-3 and J is TRBJ1-2, with D tentatively TRBD1 (5 bases). CDR1 ENHRY and CDR2 SYGVKD come from the germline V gene. V lost 3 bases, J lost 7 bases, and 24 bases lay in between. CDR3 length: 17 amino acids. CDR3 bases: TGTGCCATCAGTGAACCCACGCAGGGCGGAGGATCAGGTGGCTACACCTTC. Amino acid sequence: CAISEPTQGGGSGGYTF.

The rearrangement joins TRBV19 to TRBJ1-2; D call uncertain. Looked up from germline, CDR1 is LNHDA and CDR2 is SQIVND (reference sequence). V shed 4 bases and J shed 7 bases, with 16 bases lying between them. This CDR3 comprises 14 residues. The CDR3 nucleotides read TGTGCCAGTAGTAAGAGCCTTGAATTCGGTGGCTACACCTTC. This sequence encodes CASSKSLEFGGYTF.

V and J are TRBV5-1 and TRBJ1-4, with D unclear. The germline gives CDR1 SGHRS, CDR2 YFSETQ. Trimming pared 1 base from V and 3 bases from J, leaving 10 bases between. This CDR3 spans 15 amino acids. CDR3 nucleotide sequence: TGCGCCAGCAGCTTGATGGGAGGCGCTAATGAAAAACTGTTTTTT. This sequence encodes CASSLMGGANEKLFF.